Only one count was recorded for the clone carrying this TCR beta chain. What it recognizes is unknown. No cell sorting was done before RNA was extracted from the tissue. This non-tumor lung sample came from over 3 cm beyond the tumor edge. This record belongs to a study of tumor and adjacent non-tumor tissue in lung cancer. TCRbeta libraries were built with three rounds of nested PCR, modified from ARM-PCR. One entry per CDR3 protein results from TCRdb running MiXCR on the multiplex PCR reads. The profile covers more than 75,000 distinct CDR3 sequences, with 75% to 85% appearing a single time and approximately 28% taken by the ten largest. Study findings and constraints: Higher tumor TCR diversity was associated with shorter survival.

The CDR3 length is 14 residues. V gave up 6 bases and J gave up 6 bases, with 18 bases separating them. Germline CDR1 and CDR2: MNHEY and SVGAGI. The sequenced sample was distant non-tumor lung tissue. The clonotype was recovered from a man between 60 and 70 years old with small cell lung cancer. The gene calls are TRBV6-5 and TRBJ2-7, with unresolved D. In DNA form, the CDR3 reads TGTGCCAGCAGAACATCTCCGGTAGCACTCGAGCAGTACGTC. It translates to CASRTSPVALEQYV.